A single TCR beta chain is shown here with its context. Its specificity is not known. The CDR3 spans 13 residues. Germline CDR1 is SNHLY and CDR2 is FYNNEI. Trimming removed 3 bases at V and 5 bases at J, with 10 bases between. This sample was included in a study of cytomegalovirus exposure and HLA in healthy donors. PCR employed 60 Vbeta and 13 Jbeta primers. Generated by immunoSEQ multiplex PCR, the TCRdb table keeps only in-frame clones and is missing some. The repertoire has about 96,000 clones, 64% of them found once; the top ten carry approximately 3%. Whole-study findings and limits: Later work found most CMV-associated TCR beta chains apparently HLA-restricted.

The material sequenced was PBMCs. The sequence was obtained from a man in his fifties or sixties in good health and CMV-seronegative. The chain has TRBV2 and TRBJ2-5; D perhaps matches TRBD2 (5 bases). This chain's CDR3 is CASSDAGRETQYF. CDR3 DNA sequence: TGTGCCAGCAGTGATGCGGGCCGGGAGACCCAGTACTTC. Drawing the rest from reference TRBV2 and TRBJ2-5, the complete variable domain is EPEVTQTPSHQVTQMGQEVILRCVPISNHLYFYWYRQILGQKVEFLVSFYNNEISEKSEIFDDQFSVERPDGSNFTLKIRSTKLEDSAMYFCASSDAGRETQYFGPGTRLLVL.